The rows below give T cell receptor beta chains drawn from one sample of a study of technical replicates of blood from a handful of donors. Using immunoSEQ multiplex PCR, the repertoire was profiled, and TCRdb retains in-frame clones only, with some absent. In the table there are about 54,000 clones, 90% to 95% of which are singletons. Sequencing used T cells isolated from PBMCs. Receptors originate from a human donor in good health. Both conserved end residues are trimmed from each CDR3. A D gene is named only where the DNA matches it firmly.

v_call d_call cdr3_aa
TRBV6-5 NA ASSLSSGDEQY
TRBV29-1 NA SVNLRLVGETQY
TRBV5-6 TRBD1 ASSLTPTGHNEQF
TRBV7-8 NA ASSLNYDYGYT
TRBV6-5 NA ASSGDGTPGNEQF
TRBV6-5 TRBD1 ASSYGQGALYGYT
TRBV28 NA ASSLSVFKTTVSYEQY
TRBV7-6 NA ASSLAGGFNQPQH
TRBV9 TRBD2 ASSAGLAATYNEQF
TRBV5-1 NA ASSLAGMRAGNTIY
TRBV28 NA ASSVVWAEGEKLF
TRBV11-2 NA ASSLGPTPPNNEQF
TRBV7-9 TRBD2 ASSLALASGVSYNEQF
TRBV7-9 NA ASSLLDYGYT
TRBV28 TRBD2 ASRQSGLAGGHRQY
TRBV5-4 TRBD1 ASSSEQGGRGYT
TRBV28 NA ASGRDSYEQY
TRBV15 NA ATSRGWTEAF
TRBV5-1 NA ASSLTGYSNQPQH
TRBV7-9 NA ASSLGSGARTDTQY
TRBV14 NA ASSQGGWDFAETQY
TRBV13 TRBD1 ASSPGQGAGYGYT
TRBV18 TRBD1 ASSPRYTGVNTEAF
TRBV7-9 NA ASSFSAIVREEKLF
TRBV10-1 TRBD2 ASSDPGTRGGNEQF
TRBV28 TRBD1 ASRNPGQGAYGYT
TRBV5-1 TRBD2 ASRNREEGTDTQY
TRBV28 NA ASSPLLLGDSQETQY
TRBV7-3 NA ASSLGGTVNTGELF
TRBV9 TRBD2 ASSAGTSAPLQY
TRBV7-9 TRBD2 ASSLVGLAVEQY
TRBV7-9 NA ASSLNIGGNQPQH
TRBV28 TRBD1 ASSSPGGRSTDTQY
TRBV6-5 NA ASSSQGTYGYT
TRBV7-6 TRBD2 ASSLGSSGSGEQY
TRBV11-2 NA ASSSLIDKGAF
TRBV11-3 TRBD2 ASSLVTSGALDTQY
TRBV29-1 NA SVSVPINTEAF
TRBV7-8 TRBD1 ASRSTGAYEQY
TRBV9 TRBD1 ASSARSGGGTEAF
TRBV18 NA ASSPRGQGSGGYT
TRBV11-2 TRBD2 ASSSIAGVYNEQF
TRBV18 NA ASSPRAGTDLSSGANVLT
TRBV5-1 NA ASSLPPAGQPYYNEQF
TRBV10-2 NA ASSSGRGYGGYT
TRBV5-4 TRBD2 ASSFEGGPAEQF
TRBV29-1 TRBD2 SVRGGSQETQY
TRBV13 NA ASSLGLGQTYEQY
TRBV5-4 NA ASSLDGRIERADTQY
TRBV5-1 TRBD2 ASNSGTRQETQY
TRBV7-3 TRBD2 ASSSLADYNEQF
TRBV14 TRBD1 ASSQLRGPGELF
TRBV5-1 TRBD2 ASGDGAGVNEQF
TRBV28 NA ASRITSQPQH
TRBV28 TRBD1 ASITDRGPYEQY
TRBV28 TRBD2 ASGAGTSKY
TRBV5-1 NA ASRLHGYEGTNSGNTIY
TRBV7-8 NA ATTLGIWGDGTEAF
TRBV5-1 TRBD2 ASSLGLATDEQF